This T cell receptor (beta chain) was recorded in a study of OX40 agonist ivuxolimab in advanced cancers. Libraries were prepared by immunoSEQ multiplex PCR; TCRdb keeps only in-frame clonotypes and omits some of them. The sample comprises about 49,000 clones, around 80% of which are singletons, and over 1.5% rests with the top ten. The length of the CDR3 is 15 residues. The germline CDR1 and CDR2 sequences are SQVTM and ANQGSEA. V trimming: 2 bases; J trimming: 4 bases; junction bases outside the gene matches: 9. The sequences come from CD4+ or CD8+ T cells sorted from blood, collected in a trial of the OX40 agonist ivuxolimab. This rearrangement joins TRBV29-1 to TRBJ2-7; 9 nucleotides match TRBD1. This receptor was taken from an adult with an advanced solid tumor such as melanoma, head and neck, liver or kidney cancer. The CDR3 DNA reads TGCAGCGTTGAATTCAATGACAGGGGGGCTTACGAGCAGTACTTC. It is translated as CSVEFNDRGAYEQYF.